This T cell receptor beta chain originates from a study of response to subunit inactivated influenza vaccine. Study results and limitations: Authors suggested that a seasonal influenza vaccination recruits few new T cells each time.

This clonotype has ten or more counts. The antigen is unknown. TCRdb independently ran MiXCR on the RT-PCR reads; one entry per CDR3 protein. The profile shows under 950,000 distinct CDR3 sequences, roughly 20% of them singletons. CDR3 size: 18 residues. Germline V gene sequence: CDR1 DFQATT, CDR2 SNEGSKA (reference sequence). V was trimmed by 6 bases and J by 3 bases, leaving 27 bases between them. This TCR derives from a man aged 50-60 years who received an inactivated influenza vaccine. The chain uses TRBV20-1 and TRBJ2-4; D remains ambiguous. The input for sequencing was PBMCs from blood, taken more than 4 days after vaccination. The CDR3 region is CSAPTSQTVTVHKNIQYF. The CDR3 DNA reads as TGCAGTGCCCCCACGTCCCAGACGGTGACGGTACACAAAAACATTCAGTACTTC.